These 18 T cell receptor beta chains came from one sample sequenced in a study of CD8+CD57+ T cells in acquired aplastic anemia. The authors sequenced patients whose flow cytometry had shown CD8+CD57+ cell expansion. TCR beta VDJ combinations and CDR3 sequences were profiled from genomic DNA. From the reads, TCRdb called clonotypes with MiXCR, one entry per CDR3 protein. The sample includes hundreds of thousands of distinct CDR3 sequences, approximately 33% seen only once; the top ten take 0.82%. The specimen was sorted CD4+, CD8+, or CD8+CD57+ T cells (not recorded which) from PBMCs. Source of these receptors: a human donor with aplastic anemia.

CDR3 DNA sequence: TGTGCCAGCAGCGTATCTCAGGGGGCATCTGGAAACACCATATATTTT. It translates to CASSVSQGASGNTIYF. The chain couples TRBV9 to TRBJ1-3; 8 bases agree with TRBD1. CDR3 length equals 16 residues. Germline lookup yields CDR1 SGDLS and CDR2 YYNGEE. With 1 base clipped from V and 1 base from J, the junction kept 4 bases outside the gene matches.

As for this clonotype: Just one base apart from a much larger clone, this may be a read error. The CDR3 does not close with the conserved phenylalanine or tryptophan, likely indicating a read error. The chain has TRBV7-9 and TRBJ1-3; no definite D call. The CDR3 covers 13 residues. Germline CDR1 reads SEHNR; CDR2 reads FQNEAQ (reference sequence). Trimming pared 2 bases from V and 4 bases from J, leaving 6 bases between. The CDR3 protein is CASSLQEGNTIYL. In DNA, the CDR3 is TGTGCCAGCAGCTTACAAGAGGGAAACACCATATATCTT.

The rearrangement joins TRBV29-1 to TRBJ2-5, with D perhaps matching TRBD2 (6 bases). Per germline, CDR1 SQVTM and CDR2 ANQGSEA. This CDR3 comprises 15 residues. V was shortened by 4 bases and J by 1 base, with 16 bases between the two germline ends. The CDR3 DNA reads as TGCAGCGTTGCGTCAATAGCGGACTCCCAAGAGACCCAGTACTTC. Translated, it gives CSVASIADSQETQYF.

This clonotype was found many times. This chain links TRBV10-2 with TRBJ2-7; TRBD1 matches at 9 bases. Germline V gene data show CDR1 as WSHSY and CDR2 as SAAADI. V lost 6 bases and J lost 5; bases outside the gene matches: 5. The CDR3 spans 13 residues. The CDR3 nucleotides read TGCGCCAGCAGGGGACAGGGTCCACACGAGCAGTACTTC. The encoded protein is CASRGQGPHEQYF.

In its sample, this clonotype was seen many times. The chain couples TRBV11-2 to TRBJ1-2; weak D call: TRBD1 (5 bases). The CDR3 loop spans 16 amino acids. V lost 2 bases and J lost 5, with 18 bases in between. Germline assignment: CDR1 SGHAT and CDR2 FQNNGV. The CDR3 sequence is CASSLTAGRTPYGYTF. The CDR3 nucleotides read TGTGCCAGCAGCTTAACCGCGGGACGGACACCTTATGGCTACACCTTC.

This clonotype showed up just a few times. The chain recombines TRBV7-9 with TRBJ1-4, with 7 bases aligning to TRBD1. J lost 2 bases, V lost 10 bases, and 7 bases had no gene match. The CDR3 covers 14 residues. The germline V gene has CDR1 SEHNR and CDR2 FQNEAQ (reference sequence). The CDR3 here is CATKTGYTNEKLFF. The CDR3 nucleotides are TGTGCCACCAAGACAGGGTACACTAATGAAAAACTGTTTTTT.

The V gene is TRBV5-6, the J gene TRBJ2-5, with 8 bases fitting TRBD1. The trim removed 0 bases at V and 2 bases at J, leaving 3 bases unmatched. In germline, CDR1 is SGHDT, CDR2 YYEEEE. The CDR3 loop spans 15 amino acids. In DNA, the CDR3 is TGTGCCAGCAGCTTGGCAGGACAGGGACAAGAGACCCAGTACTTC. It specifies CASSLAGQGQETQYF.

As regards this clonotype: An end of the junction differs from the germline gene, which may be a read error. The CDR3 reads CASSLTYERYF. In nucleotides, the CDR3 is TGTGCCAGCAGCCTGACTTACGAGCGGTACTTC. This rearrangement joins TRBV7-2 to TRBJ2-7; D gene ambiguous. CDR1 and CDR2 from the germline V gene are SGHTA and FQGNSA. The CDR3 has 11 amino acids.

This clonotype was counted many times. V and J are TRBV2 and TRBJ2-7; no reliable D call. Trimming took 4 bases from V and 2 from J, leaving 18 bases between them. Germline V gives CDR1 SNHLY, CDR2 FYNNEI. The CDR3 is made up of 16 amino acids. CDR3 nucleotides: TGTGCCAGCAGTGGTCTAACCGACTTTGGCCCCTACGAGCAGTACTTC. It codes for CASSGLTDFGPYEQYF. Full variable domain (outside the CDR3, taken from reference TRBV2 and TRBJ2-7): EPEVTQTPSHQVTQMGQEVILRCVPISNHLYFYWYRQILGQKVEFLVSFYNNEISEKSEIFDDQFSVERPDGSNFTLKIRSTKLEDSAMYFCASSGLTDFGPYEQYFGPGTRLTVT.

In its sample, this clonotype was seen many times. The rearrangement joins TRBV7-2 to TRBJ2-1; 9 positions match TRBD2. The CDR3 totals 15 residues. Trimming at V came to 0 bases and at J to 8 bases, leaving 5 bases not matched to a gene. In germline, CDR1 is SGHTA, CDR2 FQGNSA. DNA for the CDR3: TGTGCCAGCAGCTTAGCGCTTAGCGGGGGTGATGAGCAGTTCTTC. This codes for CASSLALSGGDEQFF.

This clonotype turned up a few times. At one end, the junction sequence differs from germline, possibly due to a read error. The chain combines TRBV10-3 with TRBJ2-3, with TRBD1 identical over 7 bases. The length of the CDR3 is 16 residues. Germline loops: CDR1 ENHRY, CDR2 SYGVKD. This CDR3 is CASSEVAGGGIDTQYF. The CDR3 DNA reads as TGTGCCAGCAGTGAAGTGGCAGGGGGTGGCATAGATACGCAGTATTTT.

This clonotype was detected ten times or more. This chain joins TRBV20-1 and TRBJ1-2; 8 bases agree with TRBD1. The CDR3 extends over 14 amino acids. V was clipped by 5 bases and J by 6 bases; unmatched bases: 11. Germline loops: CDR1 DFQATT, CDR2 SNEGSKA (reference sequence). Here the CDR3 reads CSARLRQGADGYTF. CDR3 sequence (DNA): TGCAGTGCTCGATTACGGCAGGGGGCGGATGGCTACACCTTC.

In this sample, this clonotype turned up a few times. A read error may be the cause here, since a much bigger clone is one base away. Likely a read error: the CDR3 ends without its conserved phenylalanine or tryptophan. The rearrangement joins TRBV11-1 to TRBJ1-2; TRBD1 matches at 8 bases. The V gene's germline CDR1 is SGHAT and CDR2 FQDESV (reference sequence). The CDR3 runs to 16 residues. V shed 3 bases, J shed 7 bases, and the junction held 13 bases outside the gene matches. DNA for the CDR3: TGTGCCAGCAGCTTCCTAGTGGACAGGGCCTACGCTGGCTACACCCTC. This sequence encodes CASSFLVDRAYAGYTL.

In its sample, this clonotype was seen many times. The DNA for the CDR3 is TGTGCCAGCAGTACCCTTCGGGGCTATGGCTACACCTTC. It encodes CASSTLRGYGYTF. The chain joins TRBV6-1 to TRBJ1-2, with no clear D. The germline V gene has CDR1 MNHNS and CDR2 SASEGT. The CDR3 loop spans 13 amino acids. With 5 bases removed from V and 4 bases from J, the gap between germline ends came to 11 bases.

The V gene is TRBV15, the J gene TRBJ2-7, with a weak D call TRBD2 (6 bases). The CDR3 runs to 13 residues. CDR1 and CDR2 from the germline V gene are LNHNV and YYDKDF (reference sequence). Trimming took off 4 bases at V and 3 bases at J, with 10 bases between the two ends. The CDR3 sequence is CATSTPGVYEQYF. CDR3 nucleotides: TGTGCCACCAGCACCCCGGGAGTCTACGAGCAGTACTTC.

The chain links TRBV19 to TRBJ1-1, with no clear D. The CDR3 extends over 13 amino acids. V was cut by 5 bases and J by 8 bases, with 15 bases left in between. In germline, CDR1 is LNHDA, CDR2 SQIVND (reference sequence). The CDR3 protein is CASSDPGGSEAFF. The CDR3 DNA reads as TGTGCCAGTAGTGACCCAGGTGGGTCAGAAGCTTTCTTT.

CDR3 protein: CSARDGTSGSRYNEQFF. The DNA of the CDR3 is TGCAGTGCTAGGGACGGGACTAGCGGGAGTAGGTACAATGAGCAGTTCTTC. The chain has TRBV20-1 and TRBJ2-1; TRBD2 matches 14 bases. Germline V CDR1 and CDR2: DFQATT, SNEGSKA (reference sequence). V shed 3 bases, J shed 4 bases, and the junction held 8 bases outside the gene matches. This CDR3 is built from 17 residues.

The CDR3 spells CSARDLVGGNEQFF. In nucleotides, the CDR3 is TGCAGTGCTAGAGACCTAGTGGGAGGCAATGAGCAGTTCTTC. The chain recombines TRBV20-1 with TRBJ2-1; tentatively, D is TRBD2 (6 bases). CDR3 size: 14 residues. CDR1 and CDR2 (germline): DFQATT, SNEGSKA (reference sequence). V dropped 0 bases and J dropped 6 bases, with 12 bases sitting between them.